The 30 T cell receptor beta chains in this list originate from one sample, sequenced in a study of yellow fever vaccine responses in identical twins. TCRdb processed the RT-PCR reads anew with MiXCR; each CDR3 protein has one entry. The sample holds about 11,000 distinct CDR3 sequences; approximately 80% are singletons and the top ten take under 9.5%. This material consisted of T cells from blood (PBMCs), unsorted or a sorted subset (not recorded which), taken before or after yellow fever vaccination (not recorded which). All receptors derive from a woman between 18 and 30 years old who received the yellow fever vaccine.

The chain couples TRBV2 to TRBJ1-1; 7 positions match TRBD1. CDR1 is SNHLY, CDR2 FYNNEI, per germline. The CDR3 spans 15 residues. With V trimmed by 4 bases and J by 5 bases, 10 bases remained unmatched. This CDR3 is CASSGEGGAWTEAFF. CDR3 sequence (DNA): TGTGCCAGCAGTGGGGAAGGGGGCGCGTGGACTGAAGCTTTCTTT.

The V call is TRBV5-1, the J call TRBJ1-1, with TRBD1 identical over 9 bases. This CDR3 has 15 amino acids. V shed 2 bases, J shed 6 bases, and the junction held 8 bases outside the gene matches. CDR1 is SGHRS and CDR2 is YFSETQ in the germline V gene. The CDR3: CASSFRTGEDSEAFF. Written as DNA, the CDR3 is TGCGCCAGCAGCTTCCGGACAGGGGAAGATTCTGAAGCTTTCTTT.

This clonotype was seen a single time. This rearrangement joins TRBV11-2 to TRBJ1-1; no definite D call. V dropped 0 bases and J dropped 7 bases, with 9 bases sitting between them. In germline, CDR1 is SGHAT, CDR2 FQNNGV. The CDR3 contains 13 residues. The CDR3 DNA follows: TGTGCCAGCAGCTTAGACACAACTAATGAAGCTTTCTTT. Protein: CASSLDTTNEAFF.

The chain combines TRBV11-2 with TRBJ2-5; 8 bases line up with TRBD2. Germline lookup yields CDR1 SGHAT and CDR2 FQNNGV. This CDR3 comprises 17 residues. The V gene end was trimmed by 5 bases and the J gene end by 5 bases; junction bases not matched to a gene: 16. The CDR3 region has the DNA TGTGCCAGCAGCACACCCCCTCGGGGGACTAGAACGGAGACCCAGTACTTC. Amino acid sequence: CASSTPPRGTRTETQYF. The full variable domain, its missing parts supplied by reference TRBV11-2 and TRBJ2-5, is EAGVAQSPRYKIIEKRQSVAFWCNPISGHATLYWYQQILGQGPKLLIQFQNNGVVDDSQLPKDRFSAERLKGVDSTLKIQPAKLEDSAVYLCASSTPPRGTRTETQYFGPGTRLLVL.

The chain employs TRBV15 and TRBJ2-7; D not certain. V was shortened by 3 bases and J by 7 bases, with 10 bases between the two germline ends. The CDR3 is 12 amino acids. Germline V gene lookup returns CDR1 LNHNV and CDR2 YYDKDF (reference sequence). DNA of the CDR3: TGTGCCACCAGCAGGCAAGGTGGGGAGCAGTACGTC. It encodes CATSRQGGEQYV.

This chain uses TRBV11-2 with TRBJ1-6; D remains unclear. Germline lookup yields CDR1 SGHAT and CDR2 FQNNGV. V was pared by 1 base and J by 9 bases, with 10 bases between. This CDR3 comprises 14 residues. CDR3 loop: CASSLVLGISPLHF. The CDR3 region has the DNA TGTGCCAGCAGCTTAGTTTTGGGGATTTCACCCCTCCACTTT.

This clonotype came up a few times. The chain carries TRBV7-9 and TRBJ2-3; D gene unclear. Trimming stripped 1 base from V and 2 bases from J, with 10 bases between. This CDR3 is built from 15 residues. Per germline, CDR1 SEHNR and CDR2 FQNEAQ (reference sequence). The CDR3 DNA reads TGTGCCAGCAGCTTAGGTATCCAGAACACAGATACGCAGTATTTT. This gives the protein CASSLGIQNTDTQYF. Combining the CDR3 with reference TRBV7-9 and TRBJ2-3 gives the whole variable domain DTGVSQNPRHKITKRGQNVTFRCDPISEHNRLYWYRQTLGQGPEFLTYFQNEAQLEKSRLLSDRFSAERPKGSFSTLEIQRTEQGDSAMYLCASSLGIQNTDTQYFGPGTRLTVL.

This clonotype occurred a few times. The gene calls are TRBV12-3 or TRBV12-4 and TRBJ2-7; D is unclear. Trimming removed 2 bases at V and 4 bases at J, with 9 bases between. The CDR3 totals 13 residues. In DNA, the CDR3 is TGTGCCAGCAGTTTATCGCTAGGGTACGAGCAGTACGTC. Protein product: CASSLSLGYEQYV.

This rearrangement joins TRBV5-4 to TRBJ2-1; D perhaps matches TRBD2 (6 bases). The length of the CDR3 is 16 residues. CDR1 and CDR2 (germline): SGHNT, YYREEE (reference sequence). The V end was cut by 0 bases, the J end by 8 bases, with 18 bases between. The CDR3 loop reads CASSLVGGRTGYEQFF. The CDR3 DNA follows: TGTGCCAGCAGCTTGGTGGGAGGCCGTACTGGGTATGAGCAGTTCTTC.

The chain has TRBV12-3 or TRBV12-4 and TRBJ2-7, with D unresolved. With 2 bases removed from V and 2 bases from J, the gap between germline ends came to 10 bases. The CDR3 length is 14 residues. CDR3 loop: CASSLRPLTYEQYF. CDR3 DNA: TGTGCCAGCAGTTTAAGGCCTCTGACCTACGAGCAGTACTTC.

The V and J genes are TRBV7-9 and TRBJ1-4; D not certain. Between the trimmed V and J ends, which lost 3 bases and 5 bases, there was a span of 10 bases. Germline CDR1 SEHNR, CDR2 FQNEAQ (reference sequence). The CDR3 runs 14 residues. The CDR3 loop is CASSLGGSNEKLFF. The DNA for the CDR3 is TGTGCCAGCAGCTTGGGCGGCTCAAATGAAAAACTGTTTTTT.

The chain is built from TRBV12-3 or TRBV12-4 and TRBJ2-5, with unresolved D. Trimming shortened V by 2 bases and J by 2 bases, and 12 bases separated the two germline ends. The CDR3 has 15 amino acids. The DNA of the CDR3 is TGTGCCAGCAGTTTAAGGGAAGGGCAGCAAGAGACCCAGTACTTC. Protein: CASSLREGQQETQYF.

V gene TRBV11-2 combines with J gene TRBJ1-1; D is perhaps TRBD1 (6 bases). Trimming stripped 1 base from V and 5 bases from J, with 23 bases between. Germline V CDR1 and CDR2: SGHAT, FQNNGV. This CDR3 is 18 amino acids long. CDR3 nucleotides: TGTGCCAGCAGCTTAGTTTTCGGGGCAGGGGCAGAGAATACTGAAGCTTTCTTT. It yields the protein CASSLVFGAGAENTEAFF.

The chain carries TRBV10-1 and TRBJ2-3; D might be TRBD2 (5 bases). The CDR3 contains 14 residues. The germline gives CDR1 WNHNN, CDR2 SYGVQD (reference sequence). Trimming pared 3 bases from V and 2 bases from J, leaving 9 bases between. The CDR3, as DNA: TGCGCCAGCAGTGACGGGGAAGACACAGATACGCAGTATTTT. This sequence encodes CASSDGEDTDTQYF.

CDR3 sequence (DNA): TGCAGTGCTAGAGTGCCACATACCGACACCGGGGAGCTGTTTTTT. Translating it yields CSARVPHTDTGELFF. The chain joins TRBV20-1 to TRBJ2-2; D is unresolved. The V end lost 1 base, the J end lost 3 bases, and 12 bases lay between the germline ends. Germline lookup yields CDR1 DFQATT and CDR2 SNEGSKA (reference sequence). There are 15 residues in the CDR3.

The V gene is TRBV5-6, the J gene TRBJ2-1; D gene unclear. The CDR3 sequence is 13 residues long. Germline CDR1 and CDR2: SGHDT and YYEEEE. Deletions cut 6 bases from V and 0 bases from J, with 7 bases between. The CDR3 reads CASMKLSYNEQFF. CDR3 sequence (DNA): TGTGCCAGCATGAAACTCTCCTACAATGAGCAGTTCTTC.

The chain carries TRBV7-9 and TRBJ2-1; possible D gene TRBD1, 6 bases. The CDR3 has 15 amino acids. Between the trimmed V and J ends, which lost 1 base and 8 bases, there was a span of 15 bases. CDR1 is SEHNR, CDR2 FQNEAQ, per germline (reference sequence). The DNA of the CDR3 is TGTGCCAGCAGCTTAGAAGTCTACAGGGATGATGAGCAGTTCTTC. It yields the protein CASSLEVYRDDEQFF.

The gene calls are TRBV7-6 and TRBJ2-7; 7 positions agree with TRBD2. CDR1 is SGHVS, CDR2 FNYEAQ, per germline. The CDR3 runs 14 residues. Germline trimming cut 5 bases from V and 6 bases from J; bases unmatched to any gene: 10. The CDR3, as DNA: TGTGCCAGCAGCCCCGGACTAGACGGGGGCGAGCAGTACGTC. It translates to CASSPGLDGGEQYV.

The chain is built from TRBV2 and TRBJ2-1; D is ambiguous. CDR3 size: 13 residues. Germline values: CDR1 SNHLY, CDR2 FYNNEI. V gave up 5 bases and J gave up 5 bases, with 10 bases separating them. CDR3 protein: CASSSGPNNEQFF. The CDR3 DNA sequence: TGTGCCAGCAGTTCCGGGCCGAACAATGAGCAGTTCTTC.

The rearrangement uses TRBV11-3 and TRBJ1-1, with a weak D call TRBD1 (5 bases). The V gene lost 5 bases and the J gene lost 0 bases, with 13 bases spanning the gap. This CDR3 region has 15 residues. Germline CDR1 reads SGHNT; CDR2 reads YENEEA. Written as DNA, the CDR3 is TGTGCCAGCAGCCCGACCCAGGGTCTGAACACTGAAGCTTTCTTT. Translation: CASSPTQGLNTEAFF.

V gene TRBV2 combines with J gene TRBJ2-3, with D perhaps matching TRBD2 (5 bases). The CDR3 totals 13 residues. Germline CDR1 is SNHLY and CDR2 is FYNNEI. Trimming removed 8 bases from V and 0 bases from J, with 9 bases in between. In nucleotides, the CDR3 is TGTGCCAGCGGGAGAGTTAGCACAGATACGCAGTATTTT. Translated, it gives CASGRVSTDTQYF.

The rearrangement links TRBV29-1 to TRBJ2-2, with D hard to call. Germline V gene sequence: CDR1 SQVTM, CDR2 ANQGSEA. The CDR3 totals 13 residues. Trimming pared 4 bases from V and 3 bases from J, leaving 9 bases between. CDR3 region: CSVVVRDTGELFF. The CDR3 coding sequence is TGCAGCGTTGTTGTCCGCGACACCGGGGAGCTGTTTTTT.

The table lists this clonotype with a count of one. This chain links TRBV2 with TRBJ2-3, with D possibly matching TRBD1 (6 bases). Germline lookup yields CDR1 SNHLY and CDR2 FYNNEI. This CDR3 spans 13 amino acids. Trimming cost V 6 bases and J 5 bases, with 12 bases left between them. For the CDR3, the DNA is TGTGCCAGCAGGGAGTTGGACAGAGATACGCAGTATTTT. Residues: CASRELDRDTQYF.

CDR3 nucleotides: TGCAGCGCCCTGTTTCCGCCCGGGGAGCTGTTTTTT. Protein product: CSALFPPGELFF. The chain uses TRBV29-1 and TRBJ2-2; D not resolved. CDR3 length: 12 amino acids. Trimming cost V 7 bases and J 6 bases, with 12 bases left between them. Germline V gene lookup returns CDR1 SQVTM and CDR2 ANQGSEA.

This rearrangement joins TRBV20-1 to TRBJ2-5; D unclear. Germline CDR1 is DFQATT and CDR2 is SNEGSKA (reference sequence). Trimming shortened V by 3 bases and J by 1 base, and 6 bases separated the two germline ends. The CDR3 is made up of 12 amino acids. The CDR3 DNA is TGCAGTGCTAGTGATCGCCAAGAGACCCAGTACTTC. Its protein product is CSASDRQETQYF.

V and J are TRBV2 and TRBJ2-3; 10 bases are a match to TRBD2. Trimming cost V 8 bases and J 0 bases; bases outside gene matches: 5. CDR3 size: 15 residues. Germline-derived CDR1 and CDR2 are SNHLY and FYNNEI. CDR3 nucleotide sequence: TGTGCCAGCCCATTGACTAGCGGGAGCACAGATACGCAGTATTTT. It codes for CASPLTSGSTDTQYF.

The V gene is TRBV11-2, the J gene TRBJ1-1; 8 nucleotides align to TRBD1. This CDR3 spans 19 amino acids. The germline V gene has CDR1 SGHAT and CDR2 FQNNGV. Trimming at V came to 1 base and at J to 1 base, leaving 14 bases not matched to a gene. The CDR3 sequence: CASSLGYRGRGLENTEAFF. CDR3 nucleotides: TGTGCCAGCAGCTTAGGATACCGTGGCAGGGGGCTGGAGAACACTGAAGCTTTCTTT.

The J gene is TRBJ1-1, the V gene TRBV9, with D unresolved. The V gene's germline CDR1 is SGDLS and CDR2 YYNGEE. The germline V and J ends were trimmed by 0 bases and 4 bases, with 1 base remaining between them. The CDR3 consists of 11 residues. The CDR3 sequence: CASSVVTEAFF. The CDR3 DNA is TGTGCCAGCAGCGTAGTCACTGAAGCTTTCTTT.

CDR3 sequence reads: CASSLYTAFRSYEQYV. The CDR3 DNA is TGTGCCAGCAGCTTATATACGGCCTTTCGCTCCTACGAGCAGTACGTC. The V call is TRBV7-9, the J call TRBJ2-7, with unresolved D. This CDR3 is 16 amino acids long. Germline V CDR1 and CDR2: SEHNR, FQNEAQ (reference sequence). V lost 2 bases to trimming and J lost 0 bases, with 14 bases between them.

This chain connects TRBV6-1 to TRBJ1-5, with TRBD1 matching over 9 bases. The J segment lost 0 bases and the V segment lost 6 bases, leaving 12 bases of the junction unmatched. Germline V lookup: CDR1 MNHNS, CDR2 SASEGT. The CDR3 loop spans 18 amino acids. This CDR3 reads CASSGQGSGRYSNQPQHF. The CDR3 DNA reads TGTGCCAGCAGCGGACAGGGGTCAGGCCGATATAGCAATCAGCCCCAGCATTTT.